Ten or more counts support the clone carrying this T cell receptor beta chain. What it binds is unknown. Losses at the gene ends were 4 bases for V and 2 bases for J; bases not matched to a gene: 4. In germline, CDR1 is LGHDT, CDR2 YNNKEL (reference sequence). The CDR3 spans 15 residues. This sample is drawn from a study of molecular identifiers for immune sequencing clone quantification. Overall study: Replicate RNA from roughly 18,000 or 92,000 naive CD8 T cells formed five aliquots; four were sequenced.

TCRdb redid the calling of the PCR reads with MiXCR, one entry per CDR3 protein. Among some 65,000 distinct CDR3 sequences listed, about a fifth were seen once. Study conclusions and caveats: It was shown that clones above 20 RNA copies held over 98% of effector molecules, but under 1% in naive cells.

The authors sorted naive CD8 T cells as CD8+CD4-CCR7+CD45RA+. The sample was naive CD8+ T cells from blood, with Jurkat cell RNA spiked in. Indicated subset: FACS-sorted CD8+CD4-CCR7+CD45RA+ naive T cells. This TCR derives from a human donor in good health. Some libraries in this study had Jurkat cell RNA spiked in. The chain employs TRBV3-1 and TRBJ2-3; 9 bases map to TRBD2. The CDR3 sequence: CASSLLAGFTDTQYF. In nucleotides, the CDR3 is TGTGCCAGCAGCCTCCTAGCGGGATTCACAGATACGCAGTATTTT.